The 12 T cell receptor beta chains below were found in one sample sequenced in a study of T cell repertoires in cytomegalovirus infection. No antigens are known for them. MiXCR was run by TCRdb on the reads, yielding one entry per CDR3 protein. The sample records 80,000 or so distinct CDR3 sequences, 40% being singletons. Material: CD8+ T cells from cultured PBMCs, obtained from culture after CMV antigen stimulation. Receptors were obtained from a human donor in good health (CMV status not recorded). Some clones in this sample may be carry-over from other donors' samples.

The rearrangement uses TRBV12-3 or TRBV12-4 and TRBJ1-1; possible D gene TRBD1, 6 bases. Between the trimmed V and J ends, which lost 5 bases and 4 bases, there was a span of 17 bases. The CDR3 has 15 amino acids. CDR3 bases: TGTGCCAGCAGTCCTAAGGGGTGGGGGGCCACTGAAGCTTTCTTT. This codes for CASSPKGWGATEAFF.

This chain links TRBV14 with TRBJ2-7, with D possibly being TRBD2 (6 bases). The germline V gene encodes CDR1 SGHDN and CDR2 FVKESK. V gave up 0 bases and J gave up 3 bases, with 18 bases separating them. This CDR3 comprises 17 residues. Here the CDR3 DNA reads TGTGCCAGCAGCCAAGAATCATGGGACTCCCCGGGCTACGAGCAGTACTTC. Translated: CASSQESWDSPGYEQYF.

The DNA of the CDR3 is TGTGCCAGCAGCTTAGTGAGTAGGGGGGCCTGGAGTGAGCAGTTCTTC. Translated, it gives CASSLVSRGAWSEQFF. J is TRBJ2-1 and V is TRBV7-6; D assignment may be TRBD1 or TRBD2 (6 bases each). This CDR3 region has 16 residues. From germline, CDR1 is SGHVS and CDR2 FNYEAQ. V lost 1 base and J lost 9, with 19 bases in between.

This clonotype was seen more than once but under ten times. The CDR3 spells CASSFSAGWQGTYNEQFF. In DNA, the CDR3 is TGTGCCAGCAGTTTTTCGGCAGGTTGGCAGGGAACCTACAATGAGCAGTTCTTC. This chain joins TRBV28 and TRBJ2-1; D may be TRBD1 (5 bases). The CDR3 runs to 18 residues. CDR1 MDHEN and CDR2 SYDVKM come from the germline V gene. V was pared by 3 bases and J by 2 bases, with 20 bases between.

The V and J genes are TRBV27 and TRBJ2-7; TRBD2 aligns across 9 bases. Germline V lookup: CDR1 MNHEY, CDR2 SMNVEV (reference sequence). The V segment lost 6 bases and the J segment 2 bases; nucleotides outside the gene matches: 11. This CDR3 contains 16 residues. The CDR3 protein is CASSLVAGGATYEQYF. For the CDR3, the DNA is TGTGCCAGCAGCCTTGTTGCGGGGGGGGCAACCTACGAGCAGTACTTC.

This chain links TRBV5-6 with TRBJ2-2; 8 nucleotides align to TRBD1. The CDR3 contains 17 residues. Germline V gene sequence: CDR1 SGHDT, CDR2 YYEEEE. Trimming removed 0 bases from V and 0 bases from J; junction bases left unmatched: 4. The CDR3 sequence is CASSLGTGWTNTGELFF. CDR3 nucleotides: TGTGCCAGCAGCTTGGGGACAGGGTGGACGAACACCGGGGAGCTGTTTTTT.

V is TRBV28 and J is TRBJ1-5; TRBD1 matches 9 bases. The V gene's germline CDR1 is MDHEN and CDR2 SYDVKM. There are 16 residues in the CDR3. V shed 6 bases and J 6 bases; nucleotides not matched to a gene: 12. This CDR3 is CASSRGGTGRSQPQHF. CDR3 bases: TGTGCCAGCAGCCGAGGGGGGACAGGGCGATCTCAGCCCCAGCATTTT.

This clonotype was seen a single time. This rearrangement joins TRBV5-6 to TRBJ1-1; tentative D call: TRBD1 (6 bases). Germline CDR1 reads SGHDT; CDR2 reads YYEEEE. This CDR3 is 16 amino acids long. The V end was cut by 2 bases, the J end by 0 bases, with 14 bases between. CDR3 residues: CASSFNQGSLNTEAFF. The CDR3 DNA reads TGTGCCAGCAGCTTCAACCAGGGGTCTCTGAACACTGAAGCTTTCTTT. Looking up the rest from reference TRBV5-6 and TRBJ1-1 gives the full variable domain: DAGVTQSPTHLIKTRGQQVTLRCSPKSGHDTVSWYQQALGQGPQFIFQYYEEEERQRGNFPDRFSGHQFPNYSSELNVNALLLGDSALYLCASSFNQGSLNTEAFFGQGTRLTVV.

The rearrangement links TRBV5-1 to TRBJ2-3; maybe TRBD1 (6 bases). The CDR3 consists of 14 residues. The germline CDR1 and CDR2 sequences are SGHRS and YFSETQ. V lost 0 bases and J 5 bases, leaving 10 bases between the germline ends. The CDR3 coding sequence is TGCGCCAGCAGCTTGGAGAAGGGGGAAGATACGCAGTATTTT. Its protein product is CASSLEKGEDTQYF.

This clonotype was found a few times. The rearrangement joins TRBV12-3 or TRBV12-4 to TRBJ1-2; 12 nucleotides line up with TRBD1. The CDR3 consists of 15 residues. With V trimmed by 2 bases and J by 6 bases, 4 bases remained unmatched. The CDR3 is CASSLMGQGADGYTF. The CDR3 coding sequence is TGTGCCAGCAGTTTAATGGGACAGGGGGCCGATGGCTACACCTTC.

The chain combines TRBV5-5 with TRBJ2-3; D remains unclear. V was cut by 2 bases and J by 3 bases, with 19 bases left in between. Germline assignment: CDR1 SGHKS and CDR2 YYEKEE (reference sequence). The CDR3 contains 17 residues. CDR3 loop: CASSFTDLLAGTDTQYF. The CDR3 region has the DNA TGTGCCAGCAGCTTCACCGATCTCCTGGCTGGGACAGATACGCAGTATTTT. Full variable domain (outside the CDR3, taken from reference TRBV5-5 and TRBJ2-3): DAGVTQSPTHLIKTRGQQVTLRCSPISGHKSVSWYQQVLGQGPQFIFQYYEKEERGRGNFPDRFSARQFPNYSSELNVNALLLGDSALYLCASSFTDLLAGTDTQYFGPGTRLTVL.

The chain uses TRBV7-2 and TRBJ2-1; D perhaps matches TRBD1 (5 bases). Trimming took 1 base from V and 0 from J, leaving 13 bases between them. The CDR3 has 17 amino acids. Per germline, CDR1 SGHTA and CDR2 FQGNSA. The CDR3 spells CASSLGGRRSSYNEQFF. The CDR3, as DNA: TGTGCCAGCAGCTTAGGGGGCAGGCGGTCCTCCTACAATGAGCAGTTCTTC.